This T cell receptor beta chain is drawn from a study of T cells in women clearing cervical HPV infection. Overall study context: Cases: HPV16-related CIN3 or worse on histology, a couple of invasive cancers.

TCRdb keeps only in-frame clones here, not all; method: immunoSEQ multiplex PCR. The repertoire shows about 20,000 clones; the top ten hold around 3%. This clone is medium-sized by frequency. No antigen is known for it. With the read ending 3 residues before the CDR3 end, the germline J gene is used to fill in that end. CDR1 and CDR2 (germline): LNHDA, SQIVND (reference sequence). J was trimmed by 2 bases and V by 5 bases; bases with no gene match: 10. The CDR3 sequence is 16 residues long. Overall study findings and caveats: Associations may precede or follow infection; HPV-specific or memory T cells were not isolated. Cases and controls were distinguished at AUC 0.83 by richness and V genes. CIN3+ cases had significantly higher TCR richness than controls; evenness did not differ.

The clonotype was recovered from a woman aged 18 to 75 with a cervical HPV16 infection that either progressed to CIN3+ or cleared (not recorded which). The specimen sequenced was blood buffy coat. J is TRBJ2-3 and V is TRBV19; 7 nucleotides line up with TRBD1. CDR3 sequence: CASSLTGRITTDTQYF. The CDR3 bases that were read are TGTGCCAGTAGTCTGACAGGGAGAATCACCACAGATACG. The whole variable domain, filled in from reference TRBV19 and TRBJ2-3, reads DGGITQSPKYLFRKEGQNVTLSCEQNLNHDAMYWYRQDPGQGLRLIYYSQIVNDFQKGDIAEGYSVSREKKESFPLTVTSAQKNPTAFYLCASSLTGRITTDTQYFGPGTRLTVL.